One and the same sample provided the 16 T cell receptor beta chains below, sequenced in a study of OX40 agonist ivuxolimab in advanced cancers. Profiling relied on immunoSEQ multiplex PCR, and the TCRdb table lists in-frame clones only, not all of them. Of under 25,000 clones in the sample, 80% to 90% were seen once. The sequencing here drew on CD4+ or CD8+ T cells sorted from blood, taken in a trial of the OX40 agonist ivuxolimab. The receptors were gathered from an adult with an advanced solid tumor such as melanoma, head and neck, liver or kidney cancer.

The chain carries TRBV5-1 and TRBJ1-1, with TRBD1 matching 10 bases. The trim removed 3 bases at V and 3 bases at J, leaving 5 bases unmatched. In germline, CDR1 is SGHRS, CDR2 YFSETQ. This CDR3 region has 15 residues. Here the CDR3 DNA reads TGCGCCAGCAGCTGGGACAGGGGACCTTACACTGAAGCTTTCTTT. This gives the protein CASSWDRGPYTEAFF.

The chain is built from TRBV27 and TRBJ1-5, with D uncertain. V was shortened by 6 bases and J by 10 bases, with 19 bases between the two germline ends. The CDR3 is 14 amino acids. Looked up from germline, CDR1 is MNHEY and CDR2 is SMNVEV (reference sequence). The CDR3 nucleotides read TGTGCCAGCAGCCCTAGGGCCTATGGCGGTCCCCAGCATTTT. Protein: CASSPRAYGGPQHF.

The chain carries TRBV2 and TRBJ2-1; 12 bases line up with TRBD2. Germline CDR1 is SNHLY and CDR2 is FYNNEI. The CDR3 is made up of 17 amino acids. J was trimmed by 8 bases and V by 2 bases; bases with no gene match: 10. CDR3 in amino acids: CASSELAGGPGGDEQFF. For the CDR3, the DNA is TGTGCCAGCAGTGAACTAGCGGGAGGGCCGGGTGGGGATGAGCAGTTCTTC.

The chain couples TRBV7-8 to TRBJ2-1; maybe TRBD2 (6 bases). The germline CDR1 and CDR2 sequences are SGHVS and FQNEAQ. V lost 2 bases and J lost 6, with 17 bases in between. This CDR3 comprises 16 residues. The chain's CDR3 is CASSLSGVNGGNEQFF. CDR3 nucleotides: TGTGCCAGCAGCTTATCCGGAGTAAACGGGGGCAATGAGCAGTTCTTC.

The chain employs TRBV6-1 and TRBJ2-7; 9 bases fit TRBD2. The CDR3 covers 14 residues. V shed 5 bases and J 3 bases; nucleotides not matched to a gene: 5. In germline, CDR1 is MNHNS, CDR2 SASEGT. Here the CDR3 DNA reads TGTGCCAGCAGTAGACTAGCGGAGTTCTACGAGCAGTACTTC. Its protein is CASSRLAEFYEQYF.

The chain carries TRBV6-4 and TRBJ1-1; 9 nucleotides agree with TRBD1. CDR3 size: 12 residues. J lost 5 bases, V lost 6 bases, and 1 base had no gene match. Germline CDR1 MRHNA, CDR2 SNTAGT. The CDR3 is CASRDRGTEAFF. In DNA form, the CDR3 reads TGTGCCAGCAGGGACAGGGGTACTGAAGCTTTCTTT.

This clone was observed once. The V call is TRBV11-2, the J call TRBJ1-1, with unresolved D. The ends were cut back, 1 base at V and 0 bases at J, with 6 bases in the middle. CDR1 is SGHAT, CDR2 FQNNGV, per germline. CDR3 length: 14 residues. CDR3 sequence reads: CASSLVGLNTEAFF. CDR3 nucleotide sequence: TGTGCCAGCAGCTTAGTAGGACTGAACACTGAAGCTTTCTTT.

The CDR3 DNA reads TGTGCCAGCAGCTTAACTGATTCCTACGAGCAGTACTTC. As protein: CASSLTDSYEQYF. This chain links TRBV5-5 with TRBJ2-7; D unclear. The CDR3 has 13 amino acids. Per germline, CDR1 SGHKS and CDR2 YYEKEE (reference sequence). V was clipped by 2 bases and J by 1 base, with 7 bases between them.

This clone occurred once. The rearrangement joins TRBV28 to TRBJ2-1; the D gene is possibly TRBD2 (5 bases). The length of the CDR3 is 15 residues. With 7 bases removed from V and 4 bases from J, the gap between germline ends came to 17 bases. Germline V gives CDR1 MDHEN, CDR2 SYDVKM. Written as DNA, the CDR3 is TGTGCCAGCACCGCCCTGTCGGGGTTATACAATGAGCAGTTCTTC. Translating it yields CASTALSGLYNEQFF.

This CDR3 reads CASSEGLAGVYIQYF. The CDR3 region has the DNA TGTGCCAGCAGTGAGGGACTAGCGGGAGTATACATTCAGTACTTC. The chain employs TRBV6-1 and TRBJ2-4, with 14 bases fitting TRBD2. Trimming took 3 bases from V and 8 from J; bases not matched to a gene: 3. CDR1 MNHNS and CDR2 SASEGT come from the germline V gene. This CDR3 region has 15 residues.

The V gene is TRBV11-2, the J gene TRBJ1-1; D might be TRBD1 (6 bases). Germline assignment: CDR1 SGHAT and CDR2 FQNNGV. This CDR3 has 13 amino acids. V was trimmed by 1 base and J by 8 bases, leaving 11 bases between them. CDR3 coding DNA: TGTGCCAGCAGCTTAGGCGGGGGCTTAGAAGCTTTCTTT. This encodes CASSLGGGLEAFF.

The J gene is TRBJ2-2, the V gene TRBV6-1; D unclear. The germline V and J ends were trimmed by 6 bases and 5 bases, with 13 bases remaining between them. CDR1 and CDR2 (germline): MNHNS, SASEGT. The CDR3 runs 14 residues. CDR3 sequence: CASSDVYPTGELFF. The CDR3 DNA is TGTGCCAGCAGCGACGTATACCCGACCGGGGAGCTGTTTTTT.

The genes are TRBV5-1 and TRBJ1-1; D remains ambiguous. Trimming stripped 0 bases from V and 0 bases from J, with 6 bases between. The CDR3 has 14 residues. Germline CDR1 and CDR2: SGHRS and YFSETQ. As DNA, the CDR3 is TGCGCCAGCAGCTTGGGGGCATTGAACACTGAAGCTTTCTTT. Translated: CASSLGALNTEAFF. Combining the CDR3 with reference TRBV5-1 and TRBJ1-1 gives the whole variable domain KAGVTQTPRYLIKTRGQQVTLSCSPISGHRSVSWYQQTPGQGLQFLFEYFSETQRNKGNFPGRFSGRQFSNSRSEMNVSTLELGDSALYLCASSLGALNTEAFFGQGTRLTVV.

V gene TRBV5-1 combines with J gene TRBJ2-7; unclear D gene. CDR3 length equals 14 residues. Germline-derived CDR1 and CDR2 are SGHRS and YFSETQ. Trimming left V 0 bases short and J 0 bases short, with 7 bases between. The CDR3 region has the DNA TGCGCCAGCAGCTTGGCTCGTAGCTCCTACGAGCAGTACTTC. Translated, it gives CASSLARSSYEQYF.

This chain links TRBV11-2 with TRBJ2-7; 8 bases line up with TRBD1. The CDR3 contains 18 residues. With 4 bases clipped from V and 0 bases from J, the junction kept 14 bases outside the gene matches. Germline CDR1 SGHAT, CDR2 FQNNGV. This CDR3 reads CASSYPAGGLLPSYEQYF. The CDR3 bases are TGTGCCAGCAGCTACCCGGCAGGGGGCCTGCTTCCCTCCTACGAGCAGTACTTC.

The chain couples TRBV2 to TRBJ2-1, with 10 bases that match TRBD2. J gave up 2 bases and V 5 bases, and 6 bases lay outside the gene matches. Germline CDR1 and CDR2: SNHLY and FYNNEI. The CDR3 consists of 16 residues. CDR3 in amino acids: CASSTTTSGAYNEQFF. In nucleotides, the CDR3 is TGTGCCAGCAGTACCACCACTAGCGGGGCCTACAATGAGCAGTTCTTC.